This T cell receptor beta chain was sequenced during a study of graft-versus-host responses after intestinal transplantation. Study information: Multivisceral, liver-intestinal, or isolated intestinal grafts were transplanted into recipients. Anti-thymocyte globulin was used for induction in all recipients, who then took tacrolimus and steroids for approximately 3 years.

The assay was immunoSEQ multiplex PCR, and TCRdb's table has in-frame clones only and misses some. The sample consists of 43,000 or so clones, 90% to 95% of them appearing once. V was cut by 3 bases and J by 0 bases, with 6 bases left in between. The CDR3 length is 12 residues. In germline, CDR1 is GTSNPN, CDR2 SVGIG (reference sequence). To note about this clone: The antigen is not known.

Study observations and caveats: Those patients showing graft-donor T cell macrochimerism displayed high graft-versus-host to host-versus-graft clonal ratios in allografts. Peak circulating GvH clone levels tracked with early post-transplant HvG declines.

The chain carries TRBV30 and TRBJ2-7; D unclear. The sample in question was PBMCs, obtained 750 to 800 days after a first intestinal transplant, on the day of a second. The receptor was isolated from a human patient who received an intestinal transplant, so some T cells may come from the graft donor. This CDR3 reads CAWRSNSYEQYF. CDR3 nucleotides: TGTGCCTGGAGATCCAACTCCTACGAGCAGTACTTC.